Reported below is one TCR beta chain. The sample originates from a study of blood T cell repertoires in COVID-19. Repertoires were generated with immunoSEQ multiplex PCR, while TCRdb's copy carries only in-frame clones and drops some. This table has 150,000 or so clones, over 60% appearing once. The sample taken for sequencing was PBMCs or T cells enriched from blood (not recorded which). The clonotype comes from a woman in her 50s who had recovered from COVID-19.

The CDR3 spells CASTISGDGYTF. As DNA, the CDR3 is TGTGCCAGCACTATCTCGGGGGATGGCTACACCTTC. The chain combines TRBV3-1 (or the pseudogene TRBV3-2) with TRBJ1-2; TRBD1 might be the D (5 bases). CDR1 is LGHDT and CDR2 is YNNKEL in the germline V gene (reference sequence). Between the trimmed V and J ends, which lost 7 bases and 6 bases, there was a span of 12 bases. This CDR3 has 12 residues.